A selection of T cell receptor beta chains follows, all from one sample in a study of human T cells and chemical hapten exposure. Each CDR3 protein gets one entry after TCRdb re-called the RACE reads with MiXCR. The data show about 190,000 distinct CDR3 sequences, about 22% seen once. Sequences were derived from whole blood, sampled in connection with sensitization to the hapten diphenylcyclopropenone (DPC). The receptors shown here come from a woman aged 35 to 49 with alopecia areata. Some clones in this sample may be carry-over from other donors' samples. The conserved cysteine and the conserved F or W are not part of the CDR3 here.

J gene: TRBJ2-2
V gene: TRBV27
CDR3 protein: ASSLSTNTGELF

J gene: TRBJ2-3
V gene: TRBV6-2/TRBV6-3
CDR3 protein: ASSPQGVLADTQY

J gene: TRBJ2-1
V gene: TRBV6-4
CDR3 protein: ASSDLGGYEQF

J gene: TRBJ2-5
V gene: TRBV7-7
CDR3 protein: ASSLLQGQETQY

J gene: TRBJ2-2
V gene: TRBV24-1
CDR3 protein: ATSDAGKGWGELF

J gene: TRBJ2-1
V gene: TRBV5-6
CDR3 protein: ASSFQWGRANEQF

J gene: TRBJ2-2
V gene: TRBV12-3/TRBV12-4
CDR3 protein: ASSLFRTGELF

J gene: TRBJ2-3
V gene: TRBV7-2
CDR3 protein: ASSLVSSGTDTQY

J gene: TRBJ1-5
V gene: TRBV6-1
CDR3 protein: ASSFRAGNQPQH

J gene: TRBJ2-3
V gene: TRBV7-9
CDR3 protein: ASSRRDLRTDTQY

J gene: TRBJ2-3
V gene: TRBV20-1
CDR3 protein: SARDGGGRADTQY

J gene: TRBJ1-1
V gene: TRBV20-1
CDR3 protein: SARAGGNTEAF

J gene: TRBJ1-5
V gene: TRBV6-1
CDR3 protein: ASSVLRQAQH

J gene: TRBJ1-4
V gene: TRBV4-1
CDR3 protein: ASSRRDSQEKLF

J gene: TRBJ2-5
V gene: TRBV7-2
CDR3 protein: ASSRAGETQY

J gene: TRBJ2-5
V gene: TRBV29-1
CDR3 protein: SAPTGGETQY

J gene: TRBJ1-4
V gene: TRBV20-1
CDR3 protein: SAATGVSNEKLF

J gene: TRBJ2-7
V gene: TRBV9
CDR3 protein: ASSPSLAGDYEQY

J gene: TRBJ2-3
V gene: TRBV7-9
CDR3 protein: ASSFISDTQY

J gene: TRBJ2-1
V gene: TRBV11-3
CDR3 protein: ASSYTFDSPGTLHNEQF

J gene: TRBJ1-2
V gene: TRBV5-5
CDR3 protein: ASSLARQIPNYGYT

J gene: TRBJ1-1
V gene: TRBV28
CDR3 protein: ASRGGIRTNTEAF

J gene: TRBJ2-5
V gene: TRBV18
CDR3 protein: ASSRVSGAQETQY

J gene: TRBJ2-3
V gene: TRBV4-2
CDR3 protein: ASSQEKEREWDTQY

J gene: TRBJ1-2
V gene: TRBV4-1
CDR3 protein: ASSQGPPPGGYT

J gene: TRBJ2-7
V gene: TRBV5-1
CDR3 protein: ASSLGVAGNEQY

J gene: TRBJ2-3
V gene: TRBV18
CDR3 protein: ASSPSTVPPTDTQY

J gene: TRBJ2-3
V gene: TRBV29-1
CDR3 protein: SVEGGARTTDTQY

J gene: TRBJ2-1
V gene: TRBV5-1
CDR3 protein: ASSLDPDMEQF

J gene: TRBJ2-1
V gene: TRBV6-5
CDR3 protein: ASSTLRSSRNNEQF

J gene: TRBJ2-6
V gene: TRBV29-1
CDR3 protein: SVAPQGGGANVLT

J gene: TRBJ2-1
V gene: TRBV10-3
CDR3 protein: AISGRGRAGGEQF

J gene: TRBJ2-3
V gene: TRBV20-1
CDR3 protein: SATRLAEHTDTQY

J gene: TRBJ2-3
V gene: TRBV20-1
CDR3 protein: SAVSGGRDTQY

J gene: TRBJ1-1
V gene: TRBV12-3/TRBV12-4
CDR3 protein: ASREGNTEAF

J gene: TRBJ2-5
V gene: TRBV27
CDR3 protein: ASSLSIRTGGETQY

J gene: TRBJ2-1
V gene: TRBV5-1
CDR3 protein: ASSLPGTYNEQF

J gene: TRBJ1-5
V gene: TRBV21-1
CDR3 protein: ASSKEEKGTPVEQPQH

J gene: TRBJ1-1
V gene: TRBV7-9
CDR3 protein: ASSPDWNTEAF

J gene: TRBJ2-5
V gene: TRBV27
CDR3 protein: ASSLWPGGGETQY